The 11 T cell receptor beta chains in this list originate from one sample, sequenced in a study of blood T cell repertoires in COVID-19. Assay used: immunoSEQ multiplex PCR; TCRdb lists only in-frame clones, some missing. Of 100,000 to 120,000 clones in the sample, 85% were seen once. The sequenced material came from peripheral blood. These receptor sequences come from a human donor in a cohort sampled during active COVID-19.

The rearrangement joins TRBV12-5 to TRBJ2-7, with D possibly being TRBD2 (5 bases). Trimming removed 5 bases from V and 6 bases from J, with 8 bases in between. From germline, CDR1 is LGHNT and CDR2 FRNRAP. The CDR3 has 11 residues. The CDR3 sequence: CASGTGVEQYF. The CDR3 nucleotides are TGTGCTAGTGGTACCGGGGTCGAGCAGTACTTC.

The DNA of the CDR3 is TGTGCCAGTAGCCGGGCTGGGGCGGGGGGTTACACAGATACGCAGTATTTT. As protein: CASSRAGAGGYTDTQYF. The rearrangement joins TRBV19 to TRBJ2-3; TRBD2 aligns across 8 bases. The CDR3 length is 17 residues. Trimming cost V 6 bases and J 2 bases; bases outside gene matches: 13. The germline CDR1 and CDR2 sequences are LNHDA and SQIVND (reference sequence).

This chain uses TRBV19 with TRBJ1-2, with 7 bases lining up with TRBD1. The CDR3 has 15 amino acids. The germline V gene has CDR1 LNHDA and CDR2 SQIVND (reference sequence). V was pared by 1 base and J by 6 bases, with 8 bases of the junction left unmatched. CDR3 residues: CASSIVYRDRNGYTF. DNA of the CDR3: TGTGCCAGTAGTATAGTCTATAGGGACAGAAATGGCTACACCTTC.

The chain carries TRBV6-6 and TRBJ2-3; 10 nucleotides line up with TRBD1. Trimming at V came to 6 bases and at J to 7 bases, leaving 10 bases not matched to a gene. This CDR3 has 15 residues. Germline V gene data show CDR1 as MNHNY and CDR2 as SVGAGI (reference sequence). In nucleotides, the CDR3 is TGTGCCAGCAGATTCGGGACAGGGGACATATATACGCAGTATTTT. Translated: CASRFGTGDIYTQYF.

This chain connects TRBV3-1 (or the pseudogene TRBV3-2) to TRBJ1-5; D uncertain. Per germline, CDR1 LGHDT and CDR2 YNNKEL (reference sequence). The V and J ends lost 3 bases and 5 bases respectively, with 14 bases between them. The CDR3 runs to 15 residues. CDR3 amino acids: CASSHLRESDQPQHF. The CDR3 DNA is TGTGCCAGCAGCCATCTTCGGGAATCTGATCAGCCCCAGCATTTT.

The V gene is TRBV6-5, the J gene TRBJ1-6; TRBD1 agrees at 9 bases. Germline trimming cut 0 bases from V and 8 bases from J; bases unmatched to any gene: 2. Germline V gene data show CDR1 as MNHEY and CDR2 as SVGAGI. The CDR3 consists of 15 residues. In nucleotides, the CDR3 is TGTGCCAGCAGTTACTCGGGGACAGGGTATTCACCCCTCCACTTT. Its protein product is CASSYSGTGYSPLHF.

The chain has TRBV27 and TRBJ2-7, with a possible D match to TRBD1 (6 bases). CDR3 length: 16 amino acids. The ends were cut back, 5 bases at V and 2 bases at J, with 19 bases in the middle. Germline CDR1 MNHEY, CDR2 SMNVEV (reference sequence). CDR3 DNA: TGTGCCAGCAGTCCCTCTTCGTGGACAGTTCCCTACGAGCAGTACTTC. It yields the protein CASSPSSWTVPYEQYF.

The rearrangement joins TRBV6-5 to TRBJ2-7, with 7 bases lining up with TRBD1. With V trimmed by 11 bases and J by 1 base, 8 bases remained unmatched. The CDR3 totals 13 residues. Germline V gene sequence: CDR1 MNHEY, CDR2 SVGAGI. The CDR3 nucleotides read TGTGCCGGAAGGACAGGTCTTTCCTACGAGCAGTACTTC. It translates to CAGRTGLSYEQYF.

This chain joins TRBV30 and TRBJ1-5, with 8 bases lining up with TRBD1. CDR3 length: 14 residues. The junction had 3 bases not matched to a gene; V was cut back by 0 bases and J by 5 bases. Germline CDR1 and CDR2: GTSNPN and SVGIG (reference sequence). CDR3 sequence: CAWSVTTGDQPQHF. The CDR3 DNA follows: TGTGCCTGGAGTGTAACGACAGGGGATCAGCCCCAGCATTTT.

Written as DNA, the CDR3 is TGTGCCAGCTCACCACCGTCCCATAGCTCCTACAATGAGCAGTTCTTC. It is translated as CASSPPSHSSYNEQFF. This chain links TRBV18 with TRBJ2-1; D call uncertain. V lost 0 bases and J lost 0, with 9 bases in between. The CDR3 runs 16 residues. CDR1 and CDR2 from the germline V gene are KGHSH and LQKENI.

As DNA, the CDR3 is TGCAGTGGGGGGGGGAATCAGCCCCAGCATTTT. This codes for CSGGGNQPQHF. The gene calls are TRBV20-1 and TRBJ1-5; tentative D call: TRBD1 (5 bases). This CDR3 region has 11 residues. The V and J ends lost 7 bases and 4 bases respectively, with 8 bases between them. CDR1 DFQATT and CDR2 SNEGSKA come from the germline V gene (reference sequence).